Below are 16 T cell receptor beta chains sequenced from a single sample in a study of cytomegalovirus exposure and HLA in healthy donors. The PCR used 60 Vbeta and 13 Jbeta primers. Sequencing was performed with immunoSEQ multiplex PCR; in TCRdb, only in-frame clones are kept and a portion is missing. The sample has 120,000 or so clones; 75% to 90% are singletons. The sequenced sample was PBMCs. The source is a man aged 35 to 55 in good health and CMV-seronegative.

CDR3 DNA: TGTGCCAGCAGCTTACTAACAGGGTCGAGTGAAAAACTGTTTTTT. The encoded protein is CASSLLTGSSEKLFF. The chain uses TRBV6-1 and TRBJ1-4; a weak D match, TRBD1 (6 bases). CDR1 is MNHNS and CDR2 is SASEGT in the germline V gene. This CDR3 region has 15 residues. The V end was cut by 6 bases, the J end by 7 bases, with 18 bases between.

The V and J genes are TRBV2 and TRBJ1-3; D not resolved. The CDR3 runs 15 residues. Per the germline V gene, CDR1 is SNHLY and CDR2 is FYNNEI. V dropped 7 bases and J dropped 2 bases, with 15 bases sitting between them. This CDR3 reads CASKLTGGPGNTIYF. The CDR3, as DNA: TGTGCCAGCAAGCTGACCGGAGGGCCTGGAAACACCATATATTTT.

This clone appeared once. This sequence joins TRBV7-8 and TRBJ2-7; D is ambiguous. The germline V and J ends were trimmed by 1 base and 4 bases, with 14 bases remaining between them. This CDR3 is built from 15 residues. Per the germline V gene, CDR1 is SGHVS and CDR2 is FQNEAQ. CDR3 DNA sequence: TGTGCCAGCAGCTTAGTTGCAGGTGTGTCGTACGAGCAGTACTTC. Translation: CASSLVAGVSYEQYF.

CDR3 sequence: CASSVGTGVNTEAFF. The DNA of the CDR3 is TGTGCCAGCAGCGTGGGGACAGGAGTGAACACTGAAGCTTTCTTT. The chain uses TRBV9 and TRBJ1-1; 8 bases line up with TRBD1. V dropped 2 bases and J dropped 0; count of bases not matched to a gene: 3. The CDR3 has 15 amino acids. The V gene's germline CDR1 is SGDLS and CDR2 YYNGEE.

There are a few counts of this clone. This chain joins TRBV7-2 and TRBJ2-2; no clear D. The CDR3 consists of 14 residues. Germline V lookup: CDR1 SGHTA, CDR2 FQGNSA. The V end was cut by 6 bases, the J end by 2 bases, with 10 bases between. CDR3 in amino acids: CASSLSINTGELFF. In DNA form, the CDR3 reads TGTGCCAGCAGTTTGTCAATTAACACCGGGGAGCTGTTTTTT. The full variable domain, with the rest looked up from reference TRBV7-2 and TRBJ2-2, is GAGVSQSPSNKVTEKGKDVELRCDPISGHTALYWYRQSLGQGLEFLIYFQGNSAPDKSGLPSDRFSAERTGGSVSTLTIQRTQQEDSAVYLCASSLSINTGELFFGEGSRLTVL.

This clone was picked up a small number of times. This sequence joins TRBV19 and TRBJ1-1, with no clear D. V dropped 3 bases and J dropped 4 bases, with 12 bases sitting between them. The V gene's germline CDR1 is LNHDA and CDR2 SQIVND (reference sequence). The CDR3 has 14 residues. The CDR3 region is CASSIGPPGTEAFF. The CDR3 bases are TGTGCCAGTAGTATTGGTCCCCCGGGCACTGAAGCTTTCTTT.

The chain is built from TRBV7-9 and TRBJ2-1; no firm D call. V was clipped by 9 bases and J by 1 base, with 16 bases between them. Germline CDR1 SEHNR, CDR2 FQNEAQ (reference sequence). There are 15 residues in the CDR3. The CDR3 spells CASCKASESYNEQFF. The CDR3 bases are TGTGCCAGTTGTAAGGCCAGCGAGTCCTACAATGAGCAGTTCTTC.

CDR3 region: CASSLNRGTEAFF. The CDR3 bases are TGTGCCAGCAGTTTAAACAGGGGAACTGAAGCTTTCTTT. V gene TRBV28 combines with J gene TRBJ1-1, with 7 bases fitting TRBD1. The germline V gene has CDR1 MDHEN and CDR2 SYDVKM. The CDR3 has 13 residues. V gave up 2 bases and J gave up 5 bases; unmatched junction bases: 2. Supplemented by reference TRBV28 and TRBJ1-1, the full variable domain reads DVKVTQSSRYLVKRTGEKVFLECVQDMDHENMFWYRQDPGLGLRLIYFSYDVKMKEKGDIPEGYSVSREKKERFSLILESASTNQTSMYLCASSLNRGTEAFFGQGTRLTVV.

V usage is TRBV29-1 and J usage is TRBJ2-7, with 7 positions matching TRBD2. Germline V CDR1 and CDR2: SQVTM, ANQGSEA. The length of the CDR3 is 11 residues. J lost 4 bases, V lost 4 bases, and 1 base had no gene match. CDR3: CSVGAGYEQYF. CDR3 sequence (DNA): TGCAGCGTTGGAGCGGGATACGAGCAGTACTTC.

The J gene is TRBJ1-1, the V gene TRBV9; a possible D gene is TRBD1 (6 bases). The CDR3 is made up of 15 amino acids. V was shortened by 2 bases and J by 4 bases, with 15 bases between the two germline ends. CDR1 is SGDLS, CDR2 YYNGEE, per germline. This CDR3 reads CASSVGQEVFTEAFF. CDR3 DNA: TGTGCCAGCAGCGTGGGACAAGAGGTTTTCACTGAAGCTTTCTTT.

This chain links TRBV5-1 with TRBJ1-4; 7 bases match TRBD1. Per the germline V gene, CDR1 is SGHRS and CDR2 is YFSETQ. V shed 0 bases and J 8 bases; nucleotides not matched to a gene: 4. The CDR3 runs to 14 residues. CDR3 protein: CASSLGDSREKLFF. As DNA, the CDR3 is TGCGCCAGCAGCTTGGGGGACAGCCGAGAAAAACTGTTTTTT.

In DNA form, the CDR3 reads TGTGCCTGGAGTCGACAGAGCTCCTACGAGCAGTACTTC. Residues: CAWSRQSSYEQYF. This chain connects TRBV30 to TRBJ2-7, with D perhaps matching TRBD1 (5 bases). Between the trimmed V and J ends, which lost 2 bases and 0 bases, there was a span of 8 bases. Germline CDR1 and CDR2: GTSNPN and SVGIG (reference sequence). The CDR3 extends over 13 amino acids.

This chain links TRBV29-1 with TRBJ1-6; D remains unclear. Germline loops: CDR1 SQVTM, CDR2 ANQGSEA. This CDR3 comprises 13 residues. Trimming shortened V by 5 bases and J by 0 bases, and 5 bases separated the two germline ends. Here the CDR3 DNA reads TGCAGCGTTCGGTTCTCCTATAATTCACCCCTCCACTTT. Translated: CSVRFSYNSPLHF.

This chain links TRBV6-5 with TRBJ1-5; D is unclear. This CDR3 has 14 residues. Germline assignment: CDR1 MNHEY and CDR2 SVGAGI. Trimming removed 6 bases at V and 1 base at J, with 10 bases between. DNA of the CDR3: TGTGCCAGCAGCCCCCGCGTGAGCAATCAGCCCCAGCATTTT. This translates into CASSPRVSNQPQHF.

This clone appeared a few times. The chain combines TRBV6-6 with TRBJ2-1; 11 bases are a match to TRBD2. The CDR3 extends over 16 amino acids. The germline CDR1 and CDR2 sequences are MNHNY and SVGAGI (reference sequence). V trimming: 2 bases; J trimming: 5 bases; junction bases outside the gene matches: 5. CDR3 in DNA: TGTGCCAGCAGTTACAAGACTAGCGGGGCAAACAATGAGCAGTTCTTC. Protein sequence: CASSYKTSGANNEQFF.

In its sample, this clone was seen a few times. The chain employs TRBV5-1 and TRBJ1-2, with unresolved D. V dropped 2 bases and J dropped 1 base, with 9 bases sitting between them. The CDR3 length is 14 residues. Germline V gene sequence: CDR1 SGHRS, CDR2 YFSETQ. The CDR3 reads CASSFDPINYGYTF. As DNA, the CDR3 is TGCGCCAGCAGCTTCGATCCTATTAACTATGGCTACACCTTC.